This is a list of T cell receptor beta chains from one sample in a study of cytomegalovirus exposure and HLA in healthy donors. Assay used: immunoSEQ multiplex PCR; TCRdb lists only in-frame clones, some missing. The repertoire holds some 130,000 clones, with 79% as singletons. The source material was PBMCs. The receptors derive from a man aged 35 to 55 in good health and CMV-seropositive. Both conserved end residues are part of each CDR3. D genes are given only for firm matches. Size tells how often a clone was seen (once, few, many) or the class of an expanded clone, and some rows leave it out.

V gene,clone size,J gene,D gene,CDR3 DNA,CDR3 protein
TRBV5-1,.,TRBJ1-2,.,TGCGCCAGCAGCCTTTTGACAGTTAACTATGGCTACACCTTC,CASSLLTVNYGYTF
TRBV27,.,TRBJ1-1,.,TGTGCCAGCAGCGGGGGGGGCGACTGGAACACTGAAGCTTTCTTT,CASSGGGDWNTEAFF
TRBV11-3,.,TRBJ2-7,.,TGTGCCAGCAGCTTATCCCACGGACTACCAGAGTACTTC,CASSLSHGLPEYF
TRBV5-1,.,TRBJ2-3,.,TGCGCCAGCAGCTTGTCACAATTGCAAGATACGCAGTATTTT,CASSLSQLQDTQYF
TRBV4-1,.,TRBJ1-1,.,TGCGCCAGCAGCCTTCGGGGGGGAACTGAAGCTTTCTTT,CASSLRGGTEAFF
TRBV7-9,.,TRBJ2-7,.,TGTGCCAGCAGCTACGGACAGCCCTACGAGCAGTACTTC,CASSYGQPYEQYF
TRBV7-9,.,TRBJ1-1,.,TGTGCCAGCAGCCGCGACAGCCGAAACACTGAAGCTTTCTTT,CASSRDSRNTEAFF
TRBV14,.,TRBJ2-7,TRBD2,TGTGCCAGCGGAACGGGAGGGTTCTACGAGCAGTACTTC,CASGTGGFYEQYF
TRBV28,.,TRBJ1-1,.,TGTGCCAGCAGCCAGGACATAGGCGCTGAAGCTTTCTTT,CASSQDIGAEAFF
TRBV20-1,.,TRBJ2-7,.,TGCAGTGCTGCCCATAGGGGCGAGCAGTACTTC,CSAAHRGEQYF
TRBV11-2,.,TRBJ2-7,.,TGTGCCAGCAGCTTAAACAGAGCCTACGAGCAGTACTTC,CASSLNRAYEQYF
TRBV6-5,.,TRBJ2-3,TRBD1,TGTACCAGCAGAAGACAGGGGGCGAGTACAGATACGCAGTATTTT,CTSRRQGASTDTQYF
TRBV6-5,once,TRBJ1-1,.,TGTGCCAGCAGTTACAGCGGAGGGAACACTGAAGCTTTCTTT,CASSYSGGNTEAFF
TRBV19,once,TRBJ2-7,TRBD2,TGTGCCAGTAGGGCGGGAGAGGCCTACGAGCAGTACTTC,CASRAGEAYEQYF
TRBV7-2,.,TRBJ1-5,.,TGTGCCAGCCGGTCGGGGTTGAGCAATCAGCCCCAGCATTTT,CASRSGLSNQPQHF
TRBV11-3,.,TRBJ2-3,.,TGTGCCAGCAGCTTAGGGACAAACACAGATACGCAGTATTTT,CASSLGTNTDTQYF
TRBV6-1,.,TRBJ1-5,.,TGTGCCAGCAGTGAAAACGGGGGGAATCAGCCCCAGCATTTT,CASSENGGNQPQHF
TRBV5-1,.,TRBJ2-3,TRBD1,TGCGCCAGCAGCTTGGAGGACAGGGAGCTAGATACGCAGTATTTT,CASSLEDRELDTQYF
TRBV7-7,.,TRBJ2-6,TRBD1,TGTGCCAGCAGCTTAGCTCCGGGACAGGGGTCCGGGGCCAACGTCCTGACTTTC,CASSLAPGQGSGANVLTF
TRBV5-1,.,TRBJ1-2,TRBD1,TGCGCCAGCAGCTCTAAGGGACAGGGTCCAACTGGCTACACCTTC,CASSSKGQGPTGYTF
TRBV2,.,TRBJ2-7,TRBD2,TGTGCCAGCAGTGAAAGTCTAGCGGGATACTTTACAACCTACGAGCAGTACTTC,CASSESLAGYFTTYEQYF
TRBV11-3,.,TRBJ1-1,.,TGTGCCAGCAGCCTCGGACGGGGGAACACTGAAGCTTTCTTT,CASSLGRGNTEAFF
TRBV13,.,TRBJ1-1,.,TGTGCCAGCAGCACGCCGGGACATAAGAACACTGAAGCTTTCTTT,CASSTPGHKNTEAFF
TRBV5-8,.,TRBJ2-7,.,TGTGCCAGCACCTCGTTCCACGAGCAGTACTTC,CASTSFHEQYF
TRBV30,.,TRBJ1-2,.,TGTGCCTGGGGGGCAGGTGGGAACTATGGCTACACCTTC,CAWGAGGNYGYTF
TRBV30,.,TRBJ2-2,.,TGTGCCTGGAGTGCTAGCGCCGGGGAGCTGTTTTTT,CAWSASAGELFF
TRBV27,.,TRBJ2-7,.,TGTGCCAGCAGTTTAGTACGGGGGAGCTACGAGCAGTACTTC,CASSLVRGSYEQYF
TRBV27,once,TRBJ2-6,.,TGTGCCAGCAGTCGAGCTGGGGCCAACGTCCTGACTTTC,CASSRAGANVLTF
TRBV11-2,.,TRBJ2-3,.,TGTGCCAGCAGCTTAGATCGTAGGGGAATAGATACGCAGTATTTT,CASSLDRRGIDTQYF
TRBV6-4,.,TRBJ2-7,.,TGTGCCAGCAGTCCCGAGGTAGGGGCGGCCTACGAGCAGTACTTC,CASSPEVGAAYEQYF
TRBV2,.,TRBJ2-1,TRBD1,TGTGCCAGCAGTGAACAGGGGGCGATTTACAATGAGCAGTTCTTC,CASSEQGAIYNEQFF
TRBV18,.,TRBJ2-7,TRBD2,TGTGCCAGCTCACCAACGCGGGGGGCCTCCTACGAGCAGTACTTC,CASSPTRGASYEQYF
TRBV5-1,.,TRBJ1-1,TRBD1,TGCGCCAGCGCCAACAGGGGTCTGAACACTGAAGCTTTCTTT,CASANRGLNTEAFF
TRBV27,few,TRBJ2-5,TRBD2,TGTGCCAGCAGTTTAAGCCTAGCGGGAGTCGGAGAGACCCAGTACTTC,CASSLSLAGVGETQYF
TRBV7-7,.,TRBJ1-1,.,TGTGCTACCGGGAATTCGGAGAACACTGAAGCTTTCTTT,CATGNSENTEAFF
TRBV2,.,TRBJ2-1,TRBD2,TGTGCCAGCAGTCCCGTTAGCGGGAGGGGCAATGAGCAGTTCTTC,CASSPVSGRGNEQFF
TRBV5-1,.,TRBJ2-7,.,TGCGCCAGCAGCTCACGTCCAGGGACCTACGAGCAGTACTTC,CASSSRPGTYEQYF
TRBV18,.,TRBJ2-5,.,TGTGCCAGCTCACTCGAGGAGACCCAGTACTTC,CASSLEETQYF
TRBV5-1,once,TRBJ2-1,.,TGCGCCAGCAGCTTACACAGGGAGACCACCGAGCAGTTCTTC,CASSLHRETTEQFF
TRBV28,.,TRBJ1-6,TRBD1,TGTGCCAGCAAGGGACAGGGGAACAATAATTCACCCCTCCACTTT,CASKGQGNNNSPLHF
TRBV6-1,.,TRBJ1-2,TRBD1,TGTGCCAGCAACGGCCGGTCGGGACAGCCATATGGCTACACCTTC,CASNGRSGQPYGYTF